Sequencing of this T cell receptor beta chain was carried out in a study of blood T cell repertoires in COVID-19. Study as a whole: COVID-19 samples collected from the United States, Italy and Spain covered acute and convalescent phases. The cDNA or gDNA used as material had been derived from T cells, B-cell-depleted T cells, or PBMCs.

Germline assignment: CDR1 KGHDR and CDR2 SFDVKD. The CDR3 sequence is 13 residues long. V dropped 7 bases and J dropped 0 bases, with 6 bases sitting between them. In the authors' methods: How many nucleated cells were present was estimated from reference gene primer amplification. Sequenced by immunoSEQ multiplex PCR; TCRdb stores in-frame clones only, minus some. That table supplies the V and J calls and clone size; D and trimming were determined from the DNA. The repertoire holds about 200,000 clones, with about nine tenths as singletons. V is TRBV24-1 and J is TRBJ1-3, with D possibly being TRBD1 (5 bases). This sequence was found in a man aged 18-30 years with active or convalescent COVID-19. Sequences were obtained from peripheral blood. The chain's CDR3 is CATSGHSGNTIYF. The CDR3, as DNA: TGTGCCACCAGCGGACACTCTGGAAACACCATATATTTT.